This T cell receptor beta chain emerged from a study of blood T cell repertoires in COVID-19. Looking at the study overall: COVID-19 samples, acute and convalescent, were from the United States, Italy and Spain. Sample material is recorded as cDNA or gDNA derived from T cells, B-cell-depleted T cells, or PBMCs.

Sequencing was performed with immunoSEQ multiplex PCR; in TCRdb, only in-frame clones are kept and a portion is missing. The sample lists 150,000 to 200,000 clones; approximately 85% were seen once. The CDR3 has 17 residues. CDR1 and CDR2 from the germline V gene are SGHRS and YFSETQ. V lost 7 bases and J 2 bases, leaving 24 bases between the germline ends. Sequencing input: peripheral blood. This rearrangement joins TRBV5-1 to TRBJ1-1; D is possibly TRBD1 (5 bases). The origin of this receptor is an elderly woman with acute or convalescent COVID-19. The CDR3 sequence is CASGKGRLSNQNTEAFF. As DNA, the CDR3 is TGCGCCAGCGGCAAGGGGCGGCTTTCTAACCAAAACACTGAAGCTTTCTTT.